The clone carrying this T cell receptor beta chain has ten or more counts. Its matching antigen is unknown. This specimen belongs to a study of blood T cells in healthy people across ages. Whole-study results and caveats: It was not possible, with unsorted PBMCs, to conclusively compare naive and antigen-experienced cells. Estimated diversity across one million T cells was deemed an underestimate.

Per the germline V gene, CDR1 is SGHTA and CDR2 is FQGTGA. CDR3 length: 18 residues. Trimming at V came to 2 bases and at J to 4 bases, leaving 10 bases not matched to a gene. Sample-barcoded 5' priming and a J-beta primer mix drove a second PCR of roughly 6 to 12 cycles. Each CDR3 protein is one row after TCRdb ran MiXCR on the 5' RACE reads. This repertoire shows over 500,000 distinct CDR3 sequences, over 40% found once; its top ten account for approximately 13%. The V gene is TRBV7-3, the J gene TRBJ2-3; 12 nucleotides line up with TRBD2. The sequencing input was blood. This receptor was taken from a woman at least 80 years old in good health. CDR3 DNA: TGTGCCAGCAGCTTAGTAGTTGCTAGCGGGGGGGCATCAGATACGCAGTATTTT. It codes for CASSLVVASGGASDTQYF.